Listed below are T cell receptor beta chains from one sample, sequenced in a study of blood T cell repertoires in COVID-19. Produced via immunoSEQ multiplex PCR; TCRdb's table is partial and in-frame only. The table lists approximately 150,000 clones, 87% of them singletons. The sequencing input was peripheral blood. These receptor sequences come from a man older than 75 with acute or convalescent COVID-19. Each CDR3 is given without its conserved first and last residue.

j_gene: TRBJ1-5
v_gene: TRBV10-1
CDR3aa: ASSTPFRVSNQPQH

j_gene: TRBJ2-1
v_gene: TRBV30
CDR3aa: AWSPLANRGEQF

j_gene: TRBJ1-4
v_gene: TRBV6-6
CDR3aa: ASSYSAGLGEKLF

j_gene: TRBJ1-5
v_gene: TRBV6-1
CDR3aa: ASSEQSNQPQH

j_gene: TRBJ2-5
v_gene: TRBV19
CDR3aa: ASSIWLAGEETQY

j_gene: TRBJ2-7
v_gene: TRBV5-1
CDR3aa: ASSPLGTSKYEQY

j_gene: TRBJ1-4
v_gene: TRBV4-2
CDR3aa: ASSQEGGGSAKLF

j_gene: TRBJ1-2
v_gene: TRBV3-1/TRBV3-2
CDR3aa: ASSPTGTIGYGYT

j_gene: TRBJ1-2
v_gene: TRBV3-1/TRBV3-2
CDR3aa: ASSPPGQGFYGYT

j_gene: TRBJ1-6
v_gene: TRBV7-8
CDR3aa: ASSLDGAGSLH

j_gene: TRBJ2-1
v_gene: TRBV28
CDR3aa: ASSSGLEQF

j_gene: TRBJ1-5
v_gene: TRBV3-1/TRBV3-2
CDR3aa: ASSQVSGQPQH

j_gene: TRBJ1-2
v_gene: TRBV5-8
CDR3aa: ASSLIGQGYGYT

j_gene: TRBJ1-1
v_gene: TRBV7-5
CDR3aa: VRSSLLEMNTEAF

j_gene: TRBJ1-5
v_gene: TRBV9
CDR3aa: ASSPGVGASNQPQH

j_gene: TRBJ2-1
v_gene: TRBV24-1
CDR3aa: ATSDGTSGRLYNEQF

j_gene: TRBJ2-1
v_gene: TRBV6-1
CDR3aa: ASSDAGYNEQF

j_gene: TRBJ1-2
v_gene: TRBV6-6
CDR3aa: ASTPRGGGYT

j_gene: TRBJ1-6
v_gene: TRBV6-5
CDR3aa: ASSSRGGDSPLH

j_gene: TRBJ1-2
v_gene: TRBV7-2
CDR3aa: ASSGQTGVTGGYT

j_gene: TRBJ1-1
v_gene: TRBV6-1
CDR3aa: ASSEGRGHTEAF

j_gene: TRBJ2-3
v_gene: TRBV28
CDR3aa: ASSRDRGHTGADTQY

j_gene: TRBJ1-2
v_gene: TRBV24-1
CDR3aa: ATSVGEPNYGYT

j_gene: TRBJ1-6
v_gene: TRBV7-2
CDR3aa: ASSLNGSPLH

j_gene: TRBJ1-4
v_gene: TRBV2
CDR3aa: ASTRGLAEKLF